The 31 T cell receptor beta chains below come from one sample, sequenced in a study of OX40 agonist ivuxolimab in advanced cancers. Sequenced by immunoSEQ multiplex PCR; TCRdb stores in-frame clones only, minus some. The sample contains under 95,000 clones, 87% of which appear only once. The input for sequencing was CD4+ or CD8+ T cells sorted from blood, taken in a trial of the OX40 agonist ivuxolimab. These TCRs come from an adult with an advanced solid tumor such as melanoma, head and neck, liver or kidney cancer.

V and J are TRBV30 and TRBJ1-3; D not certain. Germline V lookup: CDR1 GTSNPN, CDR2 SVGIG (reference sequence). This CDR3 comprises 12 residues. Deletions cut 4 bases from V and 0 bases from J, with 4 bases between. CDR3 loop: CAWIGSGNTIYF. The CDR3 DNA is TGTGCCTGGATAGGCTCTGGAAACACCATATATTTT.

This clone occurred a few times. V gene TRBV7-3 combines with J gene TRBJ1-1; D gene uncertain. The V end was cut by 2 bases, the J end by 1 base, with 5 bases between. The CDR3 is 13 residues long. Germline assignment: CDR1 SGHTA and CDR2 FQGTGA. The CDR3 region is CASSLSENTEAFF. The CDR3 DNA reads as TGTGCCAGCAGCTTATCAGAGAACACTGAAGCTTTCTTT.

The chain recombines TRBV27 with TRBJ1-1, with TRBD1 as a possible D gene (6 bases). V was clipped by 5 bases and J by 1 base, with 17 bases between them. Germline V gene lookup returns CDR1 MNHEY and CDR2 SMNVEV (reference sequence). The CDR3 length is 16 residues. DNA for the CDR3: TGTGCCAGCAGTAGGGGTTACGGGACATCGAACACTGAAGCTTTCTTT. Translated: CASSRGYGTSNTEAFF.

This sequence joins TRBV6-5 and TRBJ1-1; maybe TRBD1 (6 bases). V lost 2 bases and J 1 base, leaving 8 bases between the germline ends. Germline CDR1 is MNHEY and CDR2 is SVGAGI. The CDR3 contains 14 residues. As DNA, the CDR3 is TGTGCCAGCAGTTACGAACAGGGGAACACTGAAGCTTTCTTT. Protein product: CASSYEQGNTEAFF.

This chain links TRBV6-5 with TRBJ2-3, with D possibly matching TRBD1 (5 bases). The germline gives CDR1 MNHEY, CDR2 SVGAGI. The CDR3 consists of 13 residues. Trimming stripped 5 bases from V and 0 bases from J, with 6 bases between. CDR3 protein: CASSRQSTDTQYF. In DNA form, the CDR3 reads TGTGCCAGCAGTCGACAGAGCACAGATACGCAGTATTTT.

The chain combines TRBV6-5 with TRBJ1-5; TRBD1 is a possible D gene (5 bases). Per the germline V gene, CDR1 is MNHEY and CDR2 is SVGAGI. V lost 0 bases and J 7 bases, leaving 13 bases between the germline ends. This CDR3 has 15 amino acids. The CDR3: CASSYSGGEGQPQHF. CDR3 nucleotide sequence: TGTGCCAGCAGTTACTCCGGGGGAGAGGGGCAGCCCCAGCATTTT.

Here the CDR3 reads CASSQGSGETQYF. The CDR3 DNA reads TGTGCCAGCTCACAGGGGAGTGGGGAGACCCAGTACTTC. V and J are TRBV14 and TRBJ2-5, with 7 bases lining up with TRBD1. The CDR3 loop spans 13 amino acids. J lost 5 bases, V lost 8 bases, and 8 bases had no gene match. CDR1 is SGHDN, CDR2 FVKESK, per germline.

The chain recombines TRBV10-3 with TRBJ2-1, with 8 nucleotides matching TRBD2. This CDR3 is built from 18 residues. The germline CDR1 and CDR2 sequences are ENHRY and SYGVKD. Trimming at V came to 2 bases and at J to 1 base, leaving 10 bases not matched to a gene. The CDR3 sequence is CAISEAGGGGRSYNEQFF. CDR3 coding DNA: TGTGCCATCAGTGAGGCCGGAGGAGGCGGGAGGTCCTACAATGAGCAGTTCTTC.

This chain links TRBV30 with TRBJ1-1; D not resolved. The ends were cut back, 1 base at V and 0 bases at J, with 9 bases in the middle. Per germline, CDR1 GTSNPN and CDR2 SVGIG (reference sequence). The CDR3 has 14 residues. The CDR3 sequence is CAWSGITVNTEAFF. The CDR3 DNA is TGTGCCTGGAGTGGAATTACAGTGAACACTGAAGCTTTCTTT.

This rearrangement joins TRBV20-1 to TRBJ2-7; tentative D call: TRBD1 (6 bases). Germline loops: CDR1 DFQATT, CDR2 SNEGSKA (reference sequence). The length of the CDR3 is 10 residues. Trimming left V 6 bases short and J 6 bases short, with 9 bases between. The CDR3 spells CSARGAEQYF. CDR3 DNA sequence: TGCAGTGCCAGGGGCGCCGAGCAGTACTTC.

The chain is built from TRBV28 and TRBJ2-3; D unclear. Germline CDR1 MDHEN, CDR2 SYDVKM. With 6 bases removed from V and 1 base from J, the gap between germline ends came to 14 bases. The CDR3 has 15 residues. This CDR3 reads CASRGPASGTDTQYF. CDR3 DNA: TGTGCCAGCAGAGGCCCGGCGTCCGGCACAGATACGCAGTATTTT.

This clone was counted between two and nine times. V usage is TRBV18 and J usage is TRBJ2-5, with 7 nucleotides matching TRBD1. CDR3 size: 15 residues. The germline CDR1 and CDR2 sequences are KGHSH and LQKENI. The junction had 9 bases not matched to a gene; V was cut back by 6 bases and J by 2 bases. CDR3 loop: CASSPMMGQQETQYF. In DNA, the CDR3 is TGTGCCAGCTCCCCGATGATGGGACAGCAAGAGACCCAGTACTTC.

V gene TRBV11-2 combines with J gene TRBJ1-2; D remains ambiguous. Germline CDR1 is SGHAT and CDR2 is FQNNGV. Trimming shortened V by 1 base and J by 8 bases, and 11 bases separated the two germline ends. The CDR3 runs to 13 residues. The CDR3 loop reads CASSLGGVGGYTF. In DNA, the CDR3 is TGTGCCAGCAGCTTAGGCGGGGTGGGAGGCTACACCTTC. Complete variable domain (other parts from reference TRBV11-2 and TRBJ1-2): EAGVAQSPRYKIIEKRQSVAFWCNPISGHATLYWYQQILGQGPKLLIQFQNNGVVDDSQLPKDRFSAERLKGVDSTLKIQPAKLEDSAVYLCASSLGGVGGYTFGSGTRLTVV.

This clone was counted once. This chain uses TRBV18 with TRBJ2-2; 7 bases are shared with TRBD1. The junction had 2 bases not matched to a gene; V was cut back by 0 bases and J by 4 bases. Germline V gene sequence: CDR1 KGHSH, CDR2 LQKENI. The CDR3 extends over 15 amino acids. CDR3 bases: TGTGCCAGCTCACCACCCCACAGGGGCACCGGGGAGCTGTTTTTT. It yields the protein CASSPPHRGTGELFF.

This clone occurred once. This rearrangement joins TRBV6-5 to TRBJ1-5; D is unresolved. Trimming shortened V by 2 bases and J by 7 bases, and 9 bases separated the two germline ends. The CDR3 loop spans 13 amino acids. Germline V CDR1 and CDR2: MNHEY, SVGAGI. As DNA, the CDR3 is TGTGCCAGCAGTTACGGTGGGAACCAGCCCCAGCATTTT. Protein product: CASSYGGNQPQHF.

The rearrangement joins TRBV5-5 to TRBJ2-4, with 10 nucleotides matching TRBD1. The CDR3 has 20 residues. Germline trimming cut 4 bases from V and 1 base from J; bases unmatched to any gene: 17. Per germline, CDR1 SGHKS and CDR2 YYEKEE (reference sequence). CDR3 coding DNA: TGTGCCAGCAGCCTAGGGGGACAGGGGAAGGCTAGTCTGGCCAAAAACATTCAGTACTTC. This gives the protein CASSLGGQGKASLAKNIQYF.

The chain combines TRBV6-6 with TRBJ1-5; weak D call: TRBD1 (6 bases). Trimming stripped 2 bases from V and 1 base from J, with 12 bases between. The CDR3 covers 16 residues. The germline CDR1 and CDR2 sequences are MNHNY and SVGAGI (reference sequence). The CDR3, as DNA: TGTGCCAGCAGTTACGAGATGGGGGGCAGCAATCAGCCCCAGCATTTT. Translating gives CASSYEMGGSNQPQHF.

The rearrangement uses TRBV5-1 and TRBJ1-4; D gene uncertain. The germline V gene has CDR1 SGHRS and CDR2 YFSETQ. The V and J ends lost 0 bases and 4 bases respectively, with 10 bases between them. The CDR3 loop spans 15 amino acids. The CDR3 sequence is CASSLDGHLNEKLFF. DNA of the CDR3: TGCGCCAGCAGCTTGGATGGGCACCTTAATGAAAAACTGTTTTTT.

This chain connects TRBV19 to TRBJ2-6; TRBD1 agrees at 9 bases. With V trimmed by 5 bases and J by 3 bases, 11 bases remained unmatched. Germline lookup yields CDR1 LNHDA and CDR2 SQIVND (reference sequence). The CDR3 loop spans 18 amino acids. The CDR3 reads CASSYGQGKVHGANVLTF. The CDR3 DNA is TGTGCCAGTAGTTACGGACAGGGGAAAGTACATGGGGCCAACGTCCTGACTTTC. The full variable domain, completed using reference TRBV19 and TRBJ2-6, is DGGITQSPKYLFRKEGQNVTLSCEQNLNHDAMYWYRQDPGQGLRLIYYSQIVNDFQKGDIAEGYSVSREKKESFPLTVTSAQKNPTAFYLCASSYGQGKVHGANVLTFGAGSRLTVL.

The genes are TRBV21-1 and TRBJ2-2; the DNA was not used to check the table's D call, TRBD1. TRBV21-1 is noted as a pseudogene. This CDR3 region has 14 residues. CDR3 bases: TGTGCCAGCAGCAACGGACAAGACACCGGGGAGCTGTTTTTT. The encoded protein is CASSNGQDTGELFF.

The chain recombines TRBV10-1 with TRBJ2-2; D is perhaps TRBD1 (5 bases). The CDR3 consists of 14 residues. The V gene's germline CDR1 is WNHNN and CDR2 SYGVQD (reference sequence). V was pared by 6 bases and J by 1 base, with 9 bases between. This chain's CDR3 is CASRLTENTGELFF. The DNA of the CDR3 is TGCGCCAGCAGGCTGACAGAGAACACCGGGGAGCTGTTTTTT.

V is TRBV19 and J is TRBJ2-3; D may be TRBD2 (6 bases). Germline V gives CDR1 LNHDA, CDR2 SQIVND (reference sequence). This CDR3 has 14 residues. The V gene lost 5 bases and the J gene lost 2 bases, with 11 bases spanning the gap. In nucleotides, the CDR3 is TGTGCCAGTAGTGGTGGAGGGTACACAGATACGCAGTATTTT. The encoded protein is CASSGGGYTDTQYF.

The CDR3 DNA reads TGCGCCAGCAGCTTGGCCGGAAACACCATATATTTT. Amino acids: CASSLAGNTIYF. The chain couples TRBV5-1 to TRBJ1-3, with D unclear. Between the trimmed V and J ends, which lost 0 bases and 4 bases, there was a span of 2 bases. CDR1 and CDR2 (germline): SGHRS, YFSETQ. This CDR3 has 12 residues.

A few counts support this clone. The chain is built from TRBV11-2 and TRBJ2-1, with D unclear. V gave up 7 bases and J gave up 8 bases, with 12 bases separating them. CDR3 length equals 12 residues. CDR1 SGHAT and CDR2 FQNNGV come from the germline V gene. The CDR3 sequence: CASTVLTHEQFF. The DNA for the CDR3 is TGTGCCAGCACCGTACTAACCCATGAGCAGTTCTTC.

The V and J genes are TRBV2 and TRBJ1-1; 10 positions match TRBD1. The germline V gene has CDR1 SNHLY and CDR2 FYNNEI. V lost 4 bases and J lost 4; bases outside the gene matches: 6. This CDR3 has 15 residues. CDR3 nucleotides: TGTGCCAGCAGTGCCGACGGACAGGGGGGCACTGAAGCTTTCTTT. Translating it yields CASSADGQGGTEAFF. Based on the CDR3 plus reference TRBV2 and TRBJ1-1, the full variable domain is EPEVTQTPSHQVTQMGQEVILRCVPISNHLYFYWYRQILGQKVEFLVSFYNNEISEKSEIFDDQFSVERPDGSNFTLKIRSTKLEDSAMYFCASSADGQGGTEAFFGQGTRLTVV.

The CDR3 DNA reads TGTGCCAGCAGTGAAGACAGGGGACGTGGCTACACCTTC. The encoded protein is CASSEDRGRGYTF. The chain is built from TRBV6-1 and TRBJ1-2; 7 bases are a match to TRBD1. J gave up 7 bases and V 1 base, and 3 bases lay outside the gene matches. CDR3 size: 13 residues. The germline V gene has CDR1 MNHNS and CDR2 SASEGT.

The rearrangement uses TRBV29-1 and TRBJ2-1; tentatively, D is TRBD1 or TRBD2 (5 bases each). The CDR3 is 11 residues long. Trimming removed 3 bases at V and 10 bases at J, with 10 bases between. In germline, CDR1 is SQVTM, CDR2 ANQGSEA. In DNA, the CDR3 is TGCAGCGTTGATAGGGGACGGGAGCAGTTCTTC. This encodes CSVDRGREQFF.

The chain couples TRBV19 to TRBJ1-6; D not certain. This CDR3 spans 13 amino acids. V lost 5 bases, J lost 7 bases, and 9 bases lay in between. CDR1 LNHDA and CDR2 SQIVND come from the germline V gene (reference sequence). The CDR3 sequence is CASSLPDNSPLHF. CDR3 in DNA: TGTGCCAGTAGTCTACCCGACAATTCACCCCTCCACTTT. The complete variable domain, with remaining parts taken from reference TRBV19 and TRBJ1-6, reads DGGITQSPKYLFRKEGQNVTLSCEQNLNHDAMYWYRQDPGQGLRLIYYSQIVNDFQKGDIAEGYSVSREKKESFPLTVTSAQKNPTAFYLCASSLPDNSPLHFGNGTRLTVT.

V is TRBV30 and J is TRBJ2-5, with no clear D. Germline CDR1 reads GTSNPN; CDR2 reads SVGIG (reference sequence). With 7 bases removed from V and 5 bases from J, the gap between germline ends came to 29 bases. The length of the CDR3 is 17 residues. As DNA, the CDR3 is TGTGCCTCCTCCCGAGGAGTCCGGCAGCGAAGTCGGGAGACCCAGTACTTC. It specifies CASSRGVRQRSRETQYF.

The rearrangement uses TRBV29-1 and TRBJ2-4, with 8 bases lining up with TRBD1. The CDR3 has 13 residues. The V gene end was trimmed by 7 bases and the J gene end by 9 bases; junction bases not matched to a gene: 11. The germline CDR1 and CDR2 sequences are SQVTM and ANQGSEA. This chain's CDR3 is CSGSAGGRSIQYF. The CDR3 nucleotides are TGCAGCGGTTCGGCAGGGGGCAGGAGCATTCAGTACTTC. Full variable domain (outside the CDR3, taken from reference TRBV29-1 and TRBJ2-4): SAVISQKPSRDICQRGTSLTIQCQVDSQVTMMFWYRQQPGQSLTLIATANQGSEATYESGFVIDKFPISRPNLTFSTLTVSNMSPEDSSIYLCSGSAGGRSIQYFGAGTRLSVL.

CDR3 protein: CASSLRRGINSPLHF. CDR3 bases: TGTGCCAGCAGTTTACGGCGGGGGATTAATTCACCCCTCCACTTT. The chain uses TRBV28 and TRBJ1-6, with TRBD1 as a possible D gene (5 bases). The CDR3 loop spans 15 amino acids. Germline assignment: CDR1 MDHEN and CDR2 SYDVKM. Between the trimmed V and J ends, which lost 2 bases and 6 bases, there was a span of 11 bases.